The 15 T cell receptor beta chains below all came from one sample that was sequenced in a study of OX40 agonist ivuxolimab in advanced cancers. Produced via immunoSEQ multiplex PCR; TCRdb's table is partial and in-frame only. The data contain over 55,000 clones, approximately 90% of them singletons. This specimen was CD4+ or CD8+ T cells sorted from blood, taken in a trial of the OX40 agonist ivuxolimab. The receptors originated from an adult with an advanced solid tumor such as melanoma, head and neck, liver or kidney cancer.

The chain combines TRBV25-1 with TRBJ2-7, with D perhaps matching TRBD2 (6 bases). The CDR3 contains 13 residues. CDR1 is MGHDK and CDR2 is SYGVNS in the germline V gene. Trimming removed 4 bases from V and 0 bases from J, with 7 bases in between. DNA for the CDR3: TGTGCCAGCAGTGTCGGGAGCTCCTACGAGCAGTACTTC. Translation gives CASSVGSSYEQYF.

The chain employs TRBV10-3 and TRBJ1-2; D gene unclear. Germline V gene lookup returns CDR1 ENHRY and CDR2 SYGVKD. The V end was cut by 6 bases, the J end by 6 bases, with 14 bases between. The CDR3 spans 13 residues. The CDR3 DNA sequence: TGTGCCATCAGGGGCGAGGGAGAGGATGGCTACACCTTC. Residues: CAIRGEGEDGYTF.

The V call is TRBV28, the J call TRBJ2-1; either TRBD1 or TRBD2 may fit D (6 bases each). The CDR3 extends over 16 amino acids. The ends were cut back, 1 base at V and 6 bases at J, with 16 bases in the middle. Germline CDR1 reads MDHEN; CDR2 reads SYDVKM. CDR3 protein: CASSLLAGPGANEQFF. The CDR3 nucleotides are TGTGCCAGCAGTTTATTGGCGGGACCGGGGGCCAATGAGCAGTTCTTC. The full variable domain, with the rest looked up from reference TRBV28 and TRBJ2-1, is DVKVTQSSRYLVKRTGEKVFLECVQDMDHENMFWYRQDPGLGLRLIYFSYDVKMKEKGDIPEGYSVSREKKERFSLILESASTNQTSMYLCASSLLAGPGANEQFFGPGTRLTVL.

The chain couples TRBV27 to TRBJ2-7, with 10 bases identical to TRBD2. Germline V CDR1 and CDR2: MNHEY, SMNVEV (reference sequence). The V gene end was trimmed by 5 bases and the J gene end by 6 bases; junction bases not matched to a gene: 4. The CDR3 loop spans 13 amino acids. DNA for the CDR3: TGTGCCAGCAGTGGGCTAGCGGGAGTCGAGCAGTACTTC. Protein: CASSGLAGVEQYF.

The genes are TRBV19 and TRBJ2-2, with 7 bases lining up with TRBD2. CDR3 size: 14 residues. Germline V gives CDR1 LNHDA, CDR2 SQIVND (reference sequence). The V and J ends lost 10 bases and 1 base, in that order; junction bases with no gene match: 6. CDR3 in amino acids: CATRASGNTGELFF. The CDR3 DNA reads TGTGCCACGAGGGCTAGCGGGAACACCGGGGAGCTGTTTTTT.

The J gene is TRBJ2-4, the V gene TRBV28; possibly TRBD1 for D (6 bases). The germline V gene encodes CDR1 MDHEN and CDR2 SYDVKM. Deletions cut 10 bases from V and 8 bases from J, with 18 bases between. The CDR3 has 13 amino acids. The CDR3 loop is CATANRDQYIQYF. DNA of the CDR3: TGTGCCACCGCTAACAGGGACCAATACATTCAGTACTTC. The entire variable domain, with the rest obtained from reference TRBV28 and TRBJ2-4, is as follows: DVKVTQSSRYLVKRTGEKVFLECVQDMDHENMFWYRQDPGLGLRLIYFSYDVKMKEKGDIPEGYSVSREKKERFSLILESASTNQTSMYLCATANRDQYIQYFGAGTRLSVL.

This chain joins TRBV6-6 and TRBJ2-5; D call uncertain. Trimming removed 7 bases at V and 4 bases at J, with 10 bases between. Per germline, CDR1 MNHNY and CDR2 SVGAGI (reference sequence). The CDR3 extends over 12 amino acids. This CDR3 is CASTHSAETQYF. In DNA form, the CDR3 reads TGTGCCAGCACCCACTCAGCAGAGACCCAGTACTTC.

V gene TRBV6-5 combines with J gene TRBJ1-5; D call uncertain. The germline gives CDR1 MNHEY, CDR2 SVGAGI. Trimming took off 4 bases at V and 2 bases at J, with 6 bases between the two ends. This CDR3 region has 13 residues. The CDR3 sequence is CASSWQGNQPQHF. The CDR3 region has the DNA TGTGCCAGCAGTTGGCAGGGCAATCAGCCCCAGCATTTT.

The V call is TRBV30, the J call TRBJ2-7, with TRBD1 matching over 10 bases. The germline gives CDR1 GTSNPN, CDR2 SVGIG (reference sequence). Unmatched junction bases numbered 5, after V lost 2 bases and J lost 7 bases. The CDR3 spans 13 residues. The CDR3: CAWSFGTGEEQYF. In DNA, the CDR3 is TGTGCCTGGAGTTTCGGGACAGGGGAGGAGCAGTACTTC.

A single count supports this clone. The chain joins TRBV4-1 to TRBJ2-2; 11 nucleotides match TRBD2. After removal of 1 base from V and 6 bases from J, the junction contained 4 bases not matched to a gene. CDR1 MGHRA and CDR2 YSYEKL come from the germline V gene. The CDR3 totals 16 residues. The CDR3 bases are TGCGCCAGCAGCCAAGGTAGCGGGAGGGCCTCCGGGGAGCTGTTTTTT. Amino acid sequence: CASSQGSGRASGELFF.

This clone was counted a few times. J is TRBJ2-2 and V is TRBV5-8, with no clear D. Germline lookup yields CDR1 SGHTS and CDR2 YDEGEE. The V and J ends lost 9 bases and 4 bases respectively, with 16 bases between them. CDR3 length equals 14 residues. The DNA of the CDR3 is TGTGCCACCCTCAAAAGGTCGCCCACCGGGGAGCTGTTTTTT. Its translation: CATLKRSPTGELFF. Full variable domain (outside the CDR3, taken from reference TRBV5-8 and TRBJ2-2): EAGVTQSPTHLIKTRGQQATLRCSPISGHTSVYWYQQALGLGLQFLLWYDEGEERNRGNFPPRFSGRQFPNYSSELNVNALELEDSALYLCATLKRSPTGELFFGEGSRLTVL.

This clone was observed once. The chain joins TRBV7-6 to TRBJ2-3; D might be TRBD2 (6 bases). The germline CDR1 and CDR2 sequences are SGHVS and FNYEAQ. V lost 5 bases and J lost 14, with 20 bases in between. The CDR3 has 13 amino acids. The CDR3 is CASSPSGGKDAYF. The CDR3 nucleotides are TGTGCCAGCAGCCCCTCGGGCGGGAAGGACGCGTATTTT.

This clone was detected only once. V and J are TRBV19 and TRBJ2-2; 8 nucleotides agree with TRBD2. The V segment lost 7 bases and the J segment 1 base; nucleotides outside the gene matches: 8. The CDR3 covers 16 residues. Germline V gives CDR1 LNHDA, CDR2 SQIVND (reference sequence). The CDR3 DNA reads as TGTGCCAGTACCCTAAGAGCGGGGGTGAACACCGGGGAGCTGTTTTTT. It translates to CASTLRAGVNTGELFF.

The rearrangement uses TRBV7-6 and TRBJ2-5, with 12 bases that match TRBD2. V lost 5 bases to trimming and J lost 5 bases; unmatched junction nucleotides: 6. Germline lookup yields CDR1 SGHVS and CDR2 FNYEAQ. The CDR3 length is 15 residues. The CDR3 region has the DNA TGTGCCAGCAGCCTGCGACTAGCGGGAGAGGAGACCCAGTACTTC. Translating it yields CASSLRLAGEETQYF. The full variable domain, with the rest looked up from reference TRBV7-6 and TRBJ2-5, is GAGVSQSPRYKVTKRGQDVALRCDPISGHVSLYWYRQALGQGPEFLTYFNYEAQQDKSGLPNDRFSAERPEGSISTLTIQRTEQRDSAMYRCASSLRLAGEETQYFGPGTRLLVL.

The CDR3 region has the DNA TGCGCCAGCAGCTTGGGTAGGGTCCCCTCCTACGAGCAGTACTTC. This encodes CASSLGRVPSYEQYF. The rearrangement uses TRBV5-1 and TRBJ2-7; D unresolved. The CDR3 has 15 amino acids. Germline loops: CDR1 SGHRS, CDR2 YFSETQ. Trimming stripped 0 bases from V and 0 bases from J, with 10 bases between.